The clone carrying this T cell receptor beta chain was seen many times. The source of the sample is a study of spatial heterogeneity in lung cancer. TCRdb recomputed calls from the 5' RACE reads with MiXCR, one row per CDR3 protein. The sample yields more than 20,000 distinct CDR3 sequences, 3.5% to 5.5% seen once. This CDR3 has 13 residues. The V end lost 3 bases, the J end lost 2 bases, and 6 bases lay between the germline ends. Looked up from germline, CDR1 is SGHTA and CDR2 is FQGNSA. Time point given: sample taken at primary tumor resection. Frozen PBMC, nontumor lung or tumor provided whole RNA, which was sequenced unsorted.

This specimen consisted of PBMCs, obtained at surgery. The rearrangement links TRBV7-2 to TRBJ2-3; unclear D gene. The receptor was derived from a male donor with early-stage non-small cell lung cancer. CDR3 DNA sequence: TGTGCCAGCAGCTTTGACTCCACAGATACGCAGTATTTT. Its translation: CASSFDSTDTQYF.